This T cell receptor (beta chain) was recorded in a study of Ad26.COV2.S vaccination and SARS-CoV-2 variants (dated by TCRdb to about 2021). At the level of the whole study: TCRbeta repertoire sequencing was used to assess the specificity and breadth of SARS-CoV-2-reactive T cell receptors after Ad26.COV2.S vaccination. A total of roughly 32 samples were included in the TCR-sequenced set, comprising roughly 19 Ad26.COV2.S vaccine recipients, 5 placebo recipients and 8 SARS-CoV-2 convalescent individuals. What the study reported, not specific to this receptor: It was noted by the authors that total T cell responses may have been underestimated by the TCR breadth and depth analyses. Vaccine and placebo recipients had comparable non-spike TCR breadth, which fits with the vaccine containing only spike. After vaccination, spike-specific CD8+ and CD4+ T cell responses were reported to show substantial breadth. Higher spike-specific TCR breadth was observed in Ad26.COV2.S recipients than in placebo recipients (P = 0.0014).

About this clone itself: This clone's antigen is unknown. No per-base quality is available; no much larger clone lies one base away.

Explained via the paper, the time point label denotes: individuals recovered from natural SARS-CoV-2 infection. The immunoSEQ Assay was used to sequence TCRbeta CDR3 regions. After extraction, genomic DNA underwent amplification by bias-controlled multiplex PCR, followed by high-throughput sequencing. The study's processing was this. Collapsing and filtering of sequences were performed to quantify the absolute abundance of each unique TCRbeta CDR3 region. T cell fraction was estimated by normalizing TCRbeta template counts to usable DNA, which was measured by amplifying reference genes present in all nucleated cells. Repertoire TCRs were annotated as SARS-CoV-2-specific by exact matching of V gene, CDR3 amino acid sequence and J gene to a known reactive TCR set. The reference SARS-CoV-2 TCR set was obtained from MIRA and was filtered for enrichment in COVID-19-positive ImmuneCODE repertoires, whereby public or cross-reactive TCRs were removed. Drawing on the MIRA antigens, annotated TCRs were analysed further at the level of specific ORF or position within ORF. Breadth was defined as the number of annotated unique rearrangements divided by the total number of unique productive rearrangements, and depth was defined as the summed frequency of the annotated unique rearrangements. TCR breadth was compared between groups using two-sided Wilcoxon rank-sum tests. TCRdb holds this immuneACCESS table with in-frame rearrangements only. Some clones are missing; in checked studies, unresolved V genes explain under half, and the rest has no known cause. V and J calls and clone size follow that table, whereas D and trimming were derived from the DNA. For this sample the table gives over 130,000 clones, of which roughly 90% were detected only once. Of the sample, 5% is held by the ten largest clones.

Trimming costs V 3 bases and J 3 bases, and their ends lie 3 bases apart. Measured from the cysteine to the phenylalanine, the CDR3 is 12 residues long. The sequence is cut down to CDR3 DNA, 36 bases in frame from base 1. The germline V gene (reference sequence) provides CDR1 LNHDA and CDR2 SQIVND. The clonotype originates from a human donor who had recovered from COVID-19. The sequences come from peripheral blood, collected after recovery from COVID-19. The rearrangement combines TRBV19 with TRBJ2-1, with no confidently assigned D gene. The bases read TGTGCCAGTAGTATGGGCTACAATGAGCAGTTCTTC. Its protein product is CASSMGYNEQFF.